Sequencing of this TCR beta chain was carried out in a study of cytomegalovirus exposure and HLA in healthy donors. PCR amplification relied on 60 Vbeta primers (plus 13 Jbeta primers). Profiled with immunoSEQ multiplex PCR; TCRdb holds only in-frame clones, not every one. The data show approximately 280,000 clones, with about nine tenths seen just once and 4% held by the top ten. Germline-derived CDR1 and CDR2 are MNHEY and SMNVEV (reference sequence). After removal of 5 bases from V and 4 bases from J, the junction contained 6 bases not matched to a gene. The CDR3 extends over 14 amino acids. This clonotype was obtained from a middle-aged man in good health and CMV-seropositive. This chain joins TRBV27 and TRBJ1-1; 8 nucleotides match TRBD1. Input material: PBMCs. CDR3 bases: TGTGCCAGCAGTCCCACAGGGGGTCGCACTGAAGCTTTCTTT. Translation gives CASSPTGGRTEAFF.